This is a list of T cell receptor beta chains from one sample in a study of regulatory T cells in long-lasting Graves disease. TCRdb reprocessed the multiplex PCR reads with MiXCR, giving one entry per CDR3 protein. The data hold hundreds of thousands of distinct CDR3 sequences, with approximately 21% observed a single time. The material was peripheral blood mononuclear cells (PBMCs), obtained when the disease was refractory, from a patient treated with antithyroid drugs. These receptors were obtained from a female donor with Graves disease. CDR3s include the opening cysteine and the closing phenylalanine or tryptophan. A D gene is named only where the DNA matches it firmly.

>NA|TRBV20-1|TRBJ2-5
CSARDPFQETQYF
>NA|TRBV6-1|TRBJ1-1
CASSTRHSNTEAFF
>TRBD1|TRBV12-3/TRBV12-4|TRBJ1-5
CASRTYVLGQGPNQPQHF
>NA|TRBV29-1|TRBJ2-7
CSGGPGVGEQYF
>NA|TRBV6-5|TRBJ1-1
CASSYKGNTEAFF
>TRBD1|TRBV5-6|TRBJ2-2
CASSGGQGSFRELFF
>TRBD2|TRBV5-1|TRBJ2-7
CASRSGLAYVYEQYF
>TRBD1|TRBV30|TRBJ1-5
CAWSSGQPVNQPQHF
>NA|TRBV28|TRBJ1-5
CASSFPRDNQPQHF
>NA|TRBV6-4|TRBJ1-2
CASRDPQGFGYTF
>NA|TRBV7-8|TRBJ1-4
CASSLAPKGSTNEKLFF
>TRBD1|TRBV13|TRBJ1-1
CASSWGQRKTEAFF
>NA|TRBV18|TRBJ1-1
CASSPVENTEAFF
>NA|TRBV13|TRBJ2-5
CASSSLDQETQYF
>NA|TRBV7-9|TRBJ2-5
CASSLDREGETQYF
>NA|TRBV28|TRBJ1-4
CASSFLGLEKLFF
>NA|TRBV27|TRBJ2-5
CASSRGIEGQETQYF
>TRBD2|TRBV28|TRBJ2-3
CASSPPPGGTDTQYF
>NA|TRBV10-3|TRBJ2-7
CAISRTAGNDEQYF
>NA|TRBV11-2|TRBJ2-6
CASSLGVNSGANVLTF
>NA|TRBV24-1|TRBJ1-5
CATSDPGDRNQPQHF
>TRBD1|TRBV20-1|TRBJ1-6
CSARGGDSSYNSPLHF
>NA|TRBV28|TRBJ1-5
CASTSSNQPQHF
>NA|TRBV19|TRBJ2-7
CASSIQAGVYEQYF
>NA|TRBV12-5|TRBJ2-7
CASGLVLMGRHYEQYF
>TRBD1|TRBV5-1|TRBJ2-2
CASSLHFGQGTGELFF
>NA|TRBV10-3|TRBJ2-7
CDPSLGIRESSYEQYF
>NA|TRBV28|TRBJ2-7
CASSFIESYEQYF
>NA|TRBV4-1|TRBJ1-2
CASSQVPAGANYGYTF
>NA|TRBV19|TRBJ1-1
CASSIAYGGRITEAFF
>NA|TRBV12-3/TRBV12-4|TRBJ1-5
CASSSDRYSNQPQHF
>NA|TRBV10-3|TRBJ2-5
CAISVRAGQETQYF
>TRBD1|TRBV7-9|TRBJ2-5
CASSVGQGLGETQYF
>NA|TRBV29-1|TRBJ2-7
CSVVVAAYEQYF
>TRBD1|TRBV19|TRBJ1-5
CASSLTPDRGNQPQHF
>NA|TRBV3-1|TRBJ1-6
CASSQVSRGGYSPLHF
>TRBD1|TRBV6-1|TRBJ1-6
CASRSGTGARIYNSPLHF
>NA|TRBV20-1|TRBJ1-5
CSASDDTAGQPQHF
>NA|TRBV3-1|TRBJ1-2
CASSQDLQSNGYTF
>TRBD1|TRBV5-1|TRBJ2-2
CASSLTGGDTGELFF
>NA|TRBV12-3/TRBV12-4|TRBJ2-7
CASSWHTSYEQYF
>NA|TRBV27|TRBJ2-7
CASSPGQLYNRYEQYF
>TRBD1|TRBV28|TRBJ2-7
CASSLALRTGLPSYEQYF
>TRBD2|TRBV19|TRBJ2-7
CASSPRGLHPFGLNYEQYF
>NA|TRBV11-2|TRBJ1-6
CANSSRGGAYNSPLHF
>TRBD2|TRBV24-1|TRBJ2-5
CATSPGTSGSRQETQYF
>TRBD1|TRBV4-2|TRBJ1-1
CASSHRDSPSGNTEAFF
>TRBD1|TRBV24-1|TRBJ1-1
CATRDGTGGGTEAFF
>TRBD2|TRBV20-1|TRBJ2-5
CSARDWFGTSKETQYF
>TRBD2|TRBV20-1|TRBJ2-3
CSAREPSGGSADTQYF
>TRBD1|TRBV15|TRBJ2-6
CATSREVAATGGLNLGANVLTF
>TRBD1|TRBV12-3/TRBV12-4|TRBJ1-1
CASSLARGTGFRAFF
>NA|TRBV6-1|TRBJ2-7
CASSRQQYEQYF
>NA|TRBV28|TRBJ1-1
CASTEQLNTEAFF
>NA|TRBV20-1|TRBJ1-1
CSATELNTEAFF
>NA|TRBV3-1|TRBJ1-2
CASSQEQDGDYGYTF
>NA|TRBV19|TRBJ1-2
CASSMDTKNGYTF
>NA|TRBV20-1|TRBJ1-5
CSALTGGFHPSRNQPQHF
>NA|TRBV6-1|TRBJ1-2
CASSDQGSGYGYTF